The clone carrying this TCR beta chain was observed a handful of times. Its antigen remains unknown. Germline lookup yields CDR1 MNHEY and CDR2 SMNVEV (reference sequence). CDR3 length equals 15 residues. V lost 5 bases to trimming and J lost 6 bases; unmatched junction nucleotides: 6. The data were taken from a study of shared clonotypes between healthy human individuals. TCRdb's table, derived via immunoSEQ multiplex PCR, lists solely in-frame clones and lacks some. The sample includes approximately 2.1 million clones, over 90% of them seen just once. Whole-study results and caveats: Clonotypes not shared had lower generation probabilities than those common to all four donors.

Sequencing was carried out using naive CD4+ T cells from PBMCs. Subset specified: CD45RA+ positively selected. This clonotype was sampled from a man younger than 35 in good health. Some clones in this sample may be carry-over from other donors' samples. The chain recombines TRBV27 with TRBJ2-2; TRBD2 agrees at 10 bases. In DNA form, the CDR3 reads TGTGCCAGCAGTCTGGCTAGCGGGAGCCCCGGGGAGCTGTTTTTT. Its protein is CASSLASGSPGELFF.